The rows below give T cell receptor beta chains drawn from one sample of a study of cytomegalovirus exposure and HLA in healthy donors. Profiling relied on immunoSEQ multiplex PCR, and the TCRdb table lists in-frame clones only, not all of them. This table holds some 130,000 clones. Material for sequencing was PBMCs. These TCRs come from a middle-aged woman in good health and CMV-seropositive. Each CDR3 is given with its conserved first and last residue. The D gene is left open where the match is weak.

j_call	d_call	cdr3_length	v_call	cdr3_nt	cdr3_aa
TRBJ1-1	TRBD1	12	TRBV5-4	TGTGCCACGGGGACAGTGAACACTGAAGCTTTCTTT	CATGTVNTEAFF
TRBJ2-5	NA	13	TRBV5-4	TGTGCCAGCAGCTCCCCCCAGGGCGAGACCCAGTACTTC	CASSSPQGETQYF
TRBJ1-1	NA	13	TRBV11-3	TGTGCCAGCAGTGCAAGGGGGAACACTGAAGCTTTCTTT	CASSARGNTEAFF
TRBJ2-2	NA	14	TRBV6-4	TGTGCCAGCAGTGTGGCTAGCCTAACCGGGGAGCTGTTTTTT	CASSVASLTGELFF
TRBJ1-1	NA	12	TRBV28	TGTGCCAGCAGCCTTATGAACACTGAAGCTTTCTTT	CASSLMNTEAFF
TRBJ2-1	TRBD2	16	TRBV5-5	TGTGCCAGCAGCCGGCTAGCGGGAGCCTCCTACAATGAGCAGTTCTTC	CASSRLAGASYNEQFF
TRBJ1-6	NA	14	TRBV6-5	TGTGCCAGCAGGACCGGGGTGAGGAATTCACCCCTCCACTTT	CASRTGVRNSPLHF
TRBJ2-7	NA	13	TRBV2	TGTGCCAGCAGGGACACCAGCTCCTACGAGCAGTACTTC	CASRDTSSYEQYF
TRBJ2-7	TRBD1	16	TRBV25-1	TGTGCCAGCAGCCCCGGGACAGGGGGTCTATTCGACGAGCAGTACTTC	CASSPGTGGLFDEQYF
TRBJ1-2	TRBD1	13	TRBV5-6	TGTGCCAGCAGCCGACCGACAGGGTCTGGCTACACCTTC	CASSRPTGSGYTF
TRBJ2-2	NA	15	TRBV6-5	TGTGCCAGCAGTCGTCCAGGCCGGGGCACCGGGGAGCTGTTTTTT	CASSRPGRGTGELFF
TRBJ2-2	NA	15	TRBV6-1	TGTGCCAGCAATTTAGCCAGGGCGAACACCGGGGAGCTGTTTTTT	CASNLARANTGELFF
TRBJ1-1	TRBD1	17	TRBV7-3	TGTGCCAGCAGCTTAATGGGACAGGGGTTTAAAAACACTGAAGCTTTCTTT	CASSLMGQGFKNTEAFF